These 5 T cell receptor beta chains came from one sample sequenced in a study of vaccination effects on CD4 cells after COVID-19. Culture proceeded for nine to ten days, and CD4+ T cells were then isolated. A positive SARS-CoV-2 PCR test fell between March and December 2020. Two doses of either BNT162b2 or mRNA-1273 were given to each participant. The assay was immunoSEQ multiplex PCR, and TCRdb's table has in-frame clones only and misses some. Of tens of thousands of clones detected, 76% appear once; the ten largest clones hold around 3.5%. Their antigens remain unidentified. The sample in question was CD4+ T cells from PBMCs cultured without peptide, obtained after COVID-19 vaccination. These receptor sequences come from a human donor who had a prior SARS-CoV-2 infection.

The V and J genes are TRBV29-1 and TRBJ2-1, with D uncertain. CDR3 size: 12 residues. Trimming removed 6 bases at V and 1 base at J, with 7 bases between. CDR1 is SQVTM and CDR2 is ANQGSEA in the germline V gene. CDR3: CSVNPSYNEQFF. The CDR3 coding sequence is TGCAGCGTGAACCCGTCCTACAATGAGCAGTTCTTC.

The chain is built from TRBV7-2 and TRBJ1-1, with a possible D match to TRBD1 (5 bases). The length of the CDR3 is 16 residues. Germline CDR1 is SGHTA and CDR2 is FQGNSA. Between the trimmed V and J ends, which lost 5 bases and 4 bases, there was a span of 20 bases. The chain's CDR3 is CASSPMDGGYATEAFF. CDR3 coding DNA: TGTGCCAGCAGCCCTATGGACGGGGGGTACGCCACTGAAGCTTTCTTT.

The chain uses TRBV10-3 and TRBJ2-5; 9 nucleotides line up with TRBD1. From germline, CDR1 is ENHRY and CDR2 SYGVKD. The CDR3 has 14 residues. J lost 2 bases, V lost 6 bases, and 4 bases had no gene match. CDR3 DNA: TGTGCCATCAGAAAGGACAGGGGACAAGAGACCCAGTACTTC. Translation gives CAIRKDRGQETQYF.

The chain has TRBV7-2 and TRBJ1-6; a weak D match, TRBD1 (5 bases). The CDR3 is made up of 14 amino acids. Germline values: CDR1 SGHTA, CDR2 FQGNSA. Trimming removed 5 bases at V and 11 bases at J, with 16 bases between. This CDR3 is CASSGRGDGTPLHF. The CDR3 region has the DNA TGTGCCAGCAGCGGGCGGGGGGACGGGACACCCCTCCACTTT.

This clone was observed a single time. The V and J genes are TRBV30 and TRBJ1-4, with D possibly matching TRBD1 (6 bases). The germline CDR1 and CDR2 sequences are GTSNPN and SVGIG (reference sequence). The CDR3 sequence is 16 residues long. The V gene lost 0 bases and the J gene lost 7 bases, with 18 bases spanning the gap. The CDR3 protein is CAWSVGHGRVGEKLFF. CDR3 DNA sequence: TGTGCCTGGAGTGTGGGACATGGAAGGGTGGGTGAAAAACTGTTTTTT.